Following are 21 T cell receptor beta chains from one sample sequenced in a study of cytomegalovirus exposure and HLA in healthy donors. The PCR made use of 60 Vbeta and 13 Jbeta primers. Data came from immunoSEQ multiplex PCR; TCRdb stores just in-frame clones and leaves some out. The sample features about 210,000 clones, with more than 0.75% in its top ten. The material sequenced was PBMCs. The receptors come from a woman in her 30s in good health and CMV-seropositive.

The CDR3 DNA reads as TGTGCCAGCAGTGAAGCGCTTCCTGGGACAAATACGCAGTATTTT. It specifies CASSEALPGTNTQYF. The chain joins TRBV2 to TRBJ2-3, with D perhaps TRBD1 (6 bases). The germline V gene encodes CDR1 SNHLY and CDR2 FYNNEI. V gave up 0 bases and J gave up 7 bases, with 14 bases separating them. This CDR3 contains 15 residues.

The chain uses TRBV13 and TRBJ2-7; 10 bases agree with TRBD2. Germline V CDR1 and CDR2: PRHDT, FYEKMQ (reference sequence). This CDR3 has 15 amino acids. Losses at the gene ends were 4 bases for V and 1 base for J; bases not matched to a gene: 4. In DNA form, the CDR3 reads TGTGCCAGCAGCTCCGGACTAGCGGCGTCCTACGAGCAGTACTTC. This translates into CASSSGLAASYEQYF.

CDR3 residues: CASSEFPYEQYF. CDR3 nucleotides: TGTGCCAGCAGTGAGTTTCCCTACGAGCAGTACTTC. V and J are TRBV2 and TRBJ2-5; the D is unclear. The end of the DNA is better explained by TRBJ2-7, so the J call may be wrong. CDR3 length equals 12 residues. Germline CDR1 is SNHLY and CDR2 is FYNNEI.

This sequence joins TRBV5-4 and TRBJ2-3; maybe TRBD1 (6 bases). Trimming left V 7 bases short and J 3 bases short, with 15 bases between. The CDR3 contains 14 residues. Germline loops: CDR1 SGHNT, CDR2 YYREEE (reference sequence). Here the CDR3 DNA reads TGTGCCAGCCCGGGACATCTAGGGACAGATACGCAGTATTTT. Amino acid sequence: CASPGHLGTDTQYF.

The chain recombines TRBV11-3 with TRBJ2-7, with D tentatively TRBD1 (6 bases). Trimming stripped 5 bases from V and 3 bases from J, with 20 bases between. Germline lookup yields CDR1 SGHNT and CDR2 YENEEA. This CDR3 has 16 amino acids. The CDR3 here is CASSRGQFLFFYEQYF. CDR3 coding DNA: TGTGCCAGCAGCCGCGGACAGTTTCTATTTTTCTACGAGCAGTACTTC.

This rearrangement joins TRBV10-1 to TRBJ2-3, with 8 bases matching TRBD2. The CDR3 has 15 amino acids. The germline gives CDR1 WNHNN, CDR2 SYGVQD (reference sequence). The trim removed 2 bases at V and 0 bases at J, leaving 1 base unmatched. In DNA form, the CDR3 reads TGCGCCAGCAGTGAGGTAGCGGGGAGCACAGATACGCAGTATTTT. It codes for CASSEVAGSTDTQYF.

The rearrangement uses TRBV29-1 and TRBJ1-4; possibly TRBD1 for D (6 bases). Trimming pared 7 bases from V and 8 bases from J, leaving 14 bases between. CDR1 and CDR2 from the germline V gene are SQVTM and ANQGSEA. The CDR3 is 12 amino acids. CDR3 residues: CSARGGTEKLFF. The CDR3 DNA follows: TGCAGCGCCAGGGGAGGGACGGAAAAACTGTTTTTT.

CDR3 DNA: TGCGCCAGCAGTGAGTCCCCCTGGAAATGGCGGGGCAACACAGATACGCAGTATTTT. This sequence encodes CASSESPWKWRGNTDTQYF. This chain uses TRBV10-1 with TRBJ2-3; D may be TRBD2 (6 bases). Trimming removed 0 bases from V and 2 bases from J, with 21 bases in between. CDR1 is WNHNN and CDR2 is SYGVQD in the germline V gene (reference sequence). The CDR3 is 19 amino acids.

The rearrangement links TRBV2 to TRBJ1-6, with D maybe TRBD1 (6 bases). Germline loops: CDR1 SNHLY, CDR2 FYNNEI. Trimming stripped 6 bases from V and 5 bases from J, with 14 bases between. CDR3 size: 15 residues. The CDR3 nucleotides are TGTGCCAGCAGGCTGGAGACAGGAGATAATTCACCCCTCCACTTT. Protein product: CASRLETGDNSPLHF.

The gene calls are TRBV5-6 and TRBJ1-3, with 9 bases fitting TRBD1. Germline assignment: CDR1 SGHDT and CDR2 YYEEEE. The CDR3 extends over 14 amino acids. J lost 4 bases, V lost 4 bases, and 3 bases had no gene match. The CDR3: CASSGTGYGNTIYF. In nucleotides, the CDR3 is TGTGCCAGCAGCGGGACAGGGTACGGAAACACCATATATTTT.

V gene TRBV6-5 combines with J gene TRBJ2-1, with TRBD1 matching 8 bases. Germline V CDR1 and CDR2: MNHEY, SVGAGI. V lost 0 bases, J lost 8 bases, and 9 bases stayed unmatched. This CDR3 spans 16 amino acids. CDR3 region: CASSYSPPQGAHEQFF. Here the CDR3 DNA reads TGTGCCAGCAGTTACTCACCACCGCAGGGGGCGCATGAGCAGTTCTTC.

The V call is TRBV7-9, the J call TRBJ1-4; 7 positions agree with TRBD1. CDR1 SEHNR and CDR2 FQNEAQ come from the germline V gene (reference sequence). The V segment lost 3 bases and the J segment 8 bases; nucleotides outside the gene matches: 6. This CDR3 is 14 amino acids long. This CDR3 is CASSFMTGREKLFF. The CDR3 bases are TGTGCCAGCAGCTTTATGACAGGGAGGGAAAAACTGTTTTTT.

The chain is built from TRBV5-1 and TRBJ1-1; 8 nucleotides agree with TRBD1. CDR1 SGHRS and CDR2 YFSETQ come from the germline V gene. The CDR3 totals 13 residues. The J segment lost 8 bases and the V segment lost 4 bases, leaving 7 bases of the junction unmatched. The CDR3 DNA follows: TGCGCCAGCAGCAAAAGACAGGGGACCGAAGCTTTCTTT. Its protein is CASSKRQGTEAFF. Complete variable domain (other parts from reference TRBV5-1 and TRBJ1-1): KAGVTQTPRYLIKTRGQQVTLSCSPISGHRSVSWYQQTPGQGLQFLFEYFSETQRNKGNFPGRFSGRQFSNSRSEMNVSTLELGDSALYLCASSKRQGTEAFFGQGTRLTVV.

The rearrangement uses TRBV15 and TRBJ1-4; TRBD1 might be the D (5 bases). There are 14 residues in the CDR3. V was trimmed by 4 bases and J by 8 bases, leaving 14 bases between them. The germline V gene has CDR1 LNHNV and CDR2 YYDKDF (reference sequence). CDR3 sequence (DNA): TGTGCCACCAGCACGGGCAGGGCGGGGGAAAAACTGTTTTTT. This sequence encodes CATSTGRAGEKLFF.

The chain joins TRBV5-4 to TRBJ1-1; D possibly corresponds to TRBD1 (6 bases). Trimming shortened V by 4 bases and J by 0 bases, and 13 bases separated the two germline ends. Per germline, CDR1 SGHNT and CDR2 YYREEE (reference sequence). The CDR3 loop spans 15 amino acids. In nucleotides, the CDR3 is TGTGCCAGCAGCCCAGGACAGAGTATGAACACTGAAGCTTTCTTT. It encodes CASSPGQSMNTEAFF.

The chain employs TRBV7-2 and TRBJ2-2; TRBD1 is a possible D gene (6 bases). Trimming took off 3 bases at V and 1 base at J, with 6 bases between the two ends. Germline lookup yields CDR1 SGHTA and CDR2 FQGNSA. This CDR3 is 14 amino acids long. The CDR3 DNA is TGTGCCAGCAGCTTCAGGGGGAACACCGGGGAGCTGTTTTTT. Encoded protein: CASSFRGNTGELFF.

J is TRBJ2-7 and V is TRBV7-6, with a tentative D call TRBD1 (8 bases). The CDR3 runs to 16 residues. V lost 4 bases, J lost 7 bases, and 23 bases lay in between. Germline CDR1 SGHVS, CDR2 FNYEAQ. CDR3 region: CASSSEGGGDRGEQYF. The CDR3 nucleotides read TGTGCCAGCAGCTCCGAGGGGGGGGGAGACAGGGGAGAGCAGTACTTC.

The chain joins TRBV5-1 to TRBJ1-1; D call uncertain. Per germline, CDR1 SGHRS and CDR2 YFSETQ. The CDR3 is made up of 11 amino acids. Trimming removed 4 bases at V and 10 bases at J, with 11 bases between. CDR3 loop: CASSTTEGAFF. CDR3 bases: TGCGCCAGCAGCACGACTGAAGGAGCTTTCTTT.

In DNA form, the CDR3 reads TGTGCCAGCAGCTCCAGGGGCTATGAGCAGTTCTTC. This codes for CASSSRGYEQFF. The V and J genes are TRBV11-3 and TRBJ2-1; D perhaps matches TRBD1 (6 bases). Germline values: CDR1 SGHNT, CDR2 YENEEA. Between the trimmed V and J ends, which lost 4 bases and 8 bases, there was a span of 9 bases. The CDR3 extends over 12 amino acids. The complete variable domain, with remaining parts taken from reference TRBV11-3 and TRBJ2-1, reads EAGVVQSPRYKIIEKKQPVAFWCNPISGHNTLYWYLQNLGQGPELLIRYENEEAVDDSQLPKDRFSAERLKGVDSTLKIQPAELGDSAVYLCASSSRGYEQFFGPGTRLTVL.

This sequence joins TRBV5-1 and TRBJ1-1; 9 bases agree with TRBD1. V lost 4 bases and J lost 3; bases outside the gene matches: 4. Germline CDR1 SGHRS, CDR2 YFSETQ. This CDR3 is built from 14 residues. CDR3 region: CASSRTGVDTEAFF. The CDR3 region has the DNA TGCGCCAGCAGCCGGACAGGGGTGGACACTGAAGCTTTCTTT.

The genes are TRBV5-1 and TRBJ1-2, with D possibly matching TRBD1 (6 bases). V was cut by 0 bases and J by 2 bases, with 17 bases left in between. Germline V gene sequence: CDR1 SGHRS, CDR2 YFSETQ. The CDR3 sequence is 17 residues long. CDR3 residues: CASSLAPRGGGNYGYTF. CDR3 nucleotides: TGCGCCAGCAGCTTGGCCCCACGTGGTGGGGGCAACTATGGCTACACCTTC.